These T cell receptor beta chains were read from a single sample in a study of CD8+ T cells in alopecia areata. Produced via immunoSEQ multiplex PCR; TCRdb's table is partial and in-frame only. This sample has about 210,000 clones, with 55% to 70% found just once. The source was CD4+ T cells sorted from blood, collected at week 4, from a patient treated with tofacitinib. These receptors were taken from a human donor with alopecia areata. Each CDR3 is given with its conserved first and last residue. The D gene is left open where the match is weak. Expanded clones are given a class, and other clones once, few, many or no size at all.

D: TRBD1; size: NA; J: TRBJ2-5; V: TRBV5-1; DNA: TGCGCCAGCAGCTTGGACAGGGGATGGGAGACCCAGTACTTC; CDR3: CASSLDRGWETQYF
D: NA; size: NA; J: TRBJ1-6; V: TRBV5-1; DNA: TGCGCCAGCAGCTTGGCGGGGATGGATTCACCCCTCCACTTT; CDR3: CASSLAGMDSPLHF
D: NA; size: NA; J: TRBJ1-2; V: TRBV18; DNA: TGTGCCAGCTCACCACCCGTGGGGGTCTATGGCTACACCTTC; CDR3: CASSPPVGVYGYTF
D: TRBD1; size: NA; J: TRBJ1-2; V: TRBV6-1; DNA: TGTGCCAGCAGTGAGCCGCCCCGGACAGGGATTAACTATGGCTACACCTTC; CDR3: CASSEPPRTGINYGYTF
D: TRBD2; size: NA; J: TRBJ2-3; V: TRBV5-1; DNA: TGCGCCAGCAGCTCCCATTTGGGAGCGGGGGCTTCCACAGATACGCAGTATTTT; CDR3: CASSSHLGAGASTDTQYF
D: NA; size: few; J: TRBJ1-1; V: TRBV7-2; DNA: TGTGCCAGCAGCTTAGCGCCGACAGAGGAAGCTTTCTTT; CDR3: CASSLAPTEEAFF
D: NA; size: NA; J: TRBJ2-5; V: TRBV4-3; DNA: TGCGCCAGCAGCCAAGTTGGGGGTCAAGAGACCCAGTACTTC; CDR3: CASSQVGGQETQYF
D: NA; size: NA; J: TRBJ2-7; V: TRBV30; DNA: TGTGCCTGGAGTCGGGCGCACCTCCCCTGGGAGCAGTACTTC; CDR3: CAWSRAHLPWEQYF
D: NA; size: NA; J: TRBJ1-1; V: TRBV7-8; DNA: TGTGCCAGCAGCCCGACGCGGGGGCGGAACACTGAAGCTTTCTTT; CDR3: CASSPTRGRNTEAFF
D: NA; size: NA; J: TRBJ1-6; V: TRBV30; DNA: TGTGCCTTCCTTGACAGCAATAATTCACCCCTCCACTTT; CDR3: CAFLDSNNSPLHF
D: TRBD1; size: NA; J: TRBJ1-2; V: TRBV27; DNA: TGTGCCAGCAGAGGAGGGGACAGCTTCTTTTATGGCTACACCTTC; CDR3: CASRGGDSFFYGYTF
D: TRBD1; size: few; J: TRBJ2-5; V: TRBV29-1; DNA: TGCAGCGTTACTCGGACAGGGGCGGGAGCTGGGACCCAGTACTTC; CDR3: CSVTRTGAGAGTQYF
D: NA; size: NA; J: TRBJ2-7; V: TRBV4-3; DNA: TGCGCCAGCAGCGATAGCGGCAAAGGGGACGAGCAGTACTTC; CDR3: CASSDSGKGDEQYF
D: TRBD1; size: NA; J: TRBJ2-3; V: TRBV4-2; DNA: TGTGCCAGCAGCCAGGACCCGACAGGGGGAGATACGCAGTATTTT; CDR3: CASSQDPTGGDTQYF
D: NA; size: few; J: TRBJ2-3; V: TRBV29-1; DNA: TGCAGCGTTGATACGCGCACAGATACGCAGTATTTT; CDR3: CSVDTRTDTQYF
D: TRBD1; size: NA; J: TRBJ2-5; V: TRBV29-1; DNA: TGCAGCGTCGCTGGGACAGGTAGCGAGACCCAGTACTTC; CDR3: CSVAGTGSETQYF
D: TRBD2; size: NA; J: TRBJ2-5; V: TRBV7-9; DNA: TGTGCCAGCAGATACGGACTAGCGGGGGGACAAGAGACCCAGTACTTC; CDR3: CASRYGLAGGQETQYF
D: TRBD2; size: NA; J: TRBJ2-7; V: TRBV20-1; DNA: TGCAGTGCTCAACTAGCGCGAGAGCAGTACTTC; CDR3: CSAQLAREQYF
D: TRBD1; size: NA; J: TRBJ1-2; V: TRBV6-5; DNA: TGTGCCAGCAGTGGGACAGGGAACTATGGCTACACCTTC; CDR3: CASSGTGNYGYTF
D: NA; size: few; J: TRBJ2-5; V: TRBV29-1; DNA: TGCAGCGTTTCTCCTAGGCTAAAAGAGACCCAGTACTTC; CDR3: CSVSPRLKETQYF
D: NA; size: NA; J: TRBJ1-5; V: TRBV27; DNA: TGTGCCAGCAGTTCCGAGGTTAGCAATCAGCCCCAGCATTTT; CDR3: CASSSEVSNQPQHF
D: NA; size: NA; J: TRBJ2-3; V: TRBV2; DNA: TGTGCCAGCGCTTACGGTGCAGATACGCAGTATTTT; CDR3: CASAYGADTQYF
D: TRBD1; size: NA; J: TRBJ1-6; V: TRBV18; DNA: TGTGCCAGCTCACCCCAGGACAGGATTAATTCACCCCTCCACTTT; CDR3: CASSPQDRINSPLHF
D: NA; size: NA; J: TRBJ2-7; V: TRBV27; DNA: TGTGCCAGCAGCCTAACCCCCTACGAGCAGTACTTC; CDR3: CASSLTPYEQYF
D: NA; size: NA; J: TRBJ2-7; V: TRBV29-1; DNA: TGCAGCGCTGGGGATACAGGGCATGAGGAGCAGTACTTC; CDR3: CSAGDTGHEEQYF
D: TRBD2; size: NA; J: TRBJ2-7; V: TRBV11-3; DNA: TGTGCCAGCAGCTACACTAGCGGGTTCTACGAGCAGTACTTC; CDR3: CASSYTSGFYEQYF
D: NA; size: few; J: TRBJ2-1; V: TRBV6-5; DNA: TGTGCCAGCAGGGGGTACAATGAGCAGTTCTTC; CDR3: CASRGYNEQFF
D: TRBD1; size: few; J: TRBJ2-7; V: TRBV7-2; DNA: TGTGCCAGCAGCCCGGACAGGGGATCCTACGAGCAGTACTTC; CDR3: CASSPDRGSYEQYF
D: TRBD1; size: NA; J: TRBJ1-6; V: TRBV2; DNA: TGTGCCAGACAGGGGTCGAACTCACCCCTCCACTTT; CDR3: CARQGSNSPLHF
D: NA; size: NA; J: TRBJ1-6; V: TRBV6-5; DNA: TGTGCCAGCAGTACCTATACAGGGAATTCACCCCTCCACTTT; CDR3: CASSTYTGNSPLHF
D: NA; size: NA; J: TRBJ2-3; V: TRBV23-1; DNA: TGCGCCAGCAGCCTGAACCGGGACAGAGGGAGGACAGATACGCAGTATTTT; CDR3: CASSLNRDRGRTDTQYF
D: TRBD2; size: few; J: TRBJ2-5; V: TRBV5-4; DNA: TGTGCCAGCACCGCCGAGGGCGGGGGACACCAAGAGACCCAGTACTTC; CDR3: CASTAEGGGHQETQYF
D: NA; size: NA; J: TRBJ2-5; V: TRBV11-2; DNA: TGTGCCAGCAGCCCCCAGAGGGTAGGGACCCAGTACTTC; CDR3: CASSPQRVGTQYF
D: NA; size: NA; J: TRBJ2-5; V: TRBV29-1; DNA: TGCAGCGTCGGAGGACCTAGCCAAGAGACCCAGTACTTC; CDR3: CSVGGPSQETQYF
D: TRBD1; size: NA; J: TRBJ1-2; V: TRBV2; DNA: TGTGCCAGCAGCTCGGACAGGGGGGATTGGAGTGGCTACACCTTC; CDR3: CASSSDRGDWSGYTF
D: NA; size: few; J: TRBJ1-2; V: TRBV30; DNA: TGTGCCTGGAAGGATAAAGCGGCCGGCTATGGCTACACCTTC; CDR3: CAWKDKAAGYGYTF
D: NA; size: NA; J: TRBJ1-5; V: TRBV15; DNA: TGTGCCACCAGCAGAGGCGGACAAAATCAGCCCCAGCATTTT; CDR3: CATSRGGQNQPQHF
D: TRBD1; size: once; J: TRBJ1-1; V: TRBV27; DNA: TGTGCCAGCGTTGACAGGGTGCTCCCTGAAGCTTTCTTT; CDR3: CASVDRVLPEAFF
D: NA; size: NA; J: TRBJ1-2; V: TRBV11-3; DNA: TGTGCCAGCAGCTTAGTGAGGGGAAACTATGGCTACACCTTC; CDR3: CASSLVRGNYGYTF
D: NA; size: few; J: TRBJ2-7; V: TRBV29-1; DNA: TGCAGCGTTGGGGATCCATACGAGCAGTACTTC; CDR3: CSVGDPYEQYF
D: NA; size: NA; J: TRBJ2-2; V: TRBV2; DNA: TGTGCCAGCGCCGGGCAGGGAGGCACCGGGGAGCTGTTTTTT; CDR3: CASAGQGGTGELFF
D: NA; size: few; J: TRBJ1-1; V: TRBV7-3; DNA: TGTGCCAGCAGCTCTAGCGGAGGGACTGAAGCTTTCTTT; CDR3: CASSSSGGTEAFF
D: NA; size: NA; J: TRBJ2-1; V: TRBV30; DNA: TGTGCCTTCTCTAGGCGGGCACGGGGGAATGAGCAGTTCTTC; CDR3: CAFSRRARGNEQFF